This T cell receptor (beta chain) was recovered during a study of beta chain features in type 1 diabetes. General study results and limits: Shortening of TCRB CDR3s, moderate but significant, appeared in all four CD4+ subsets of Type 1 diabetes patients. There were fewer insertions and more deletions at the VDJ junctions of type 1 diabetes patients.

It was via CD45RO/CCR7/CD25/CD127/CD95/CD27 that CD4+ naive, central memory, regulatory and stem cell-like memory cells were sorted. Since all of the isolated RNA was reverse transcribed, expressed TCRB transcripts were what got sequenced. The table came from immunoSEQ multiplex PCR; TCRdb's copy has only in-frame clones and leaves some out. The profile shows approximately 260,000 clones, around 21% of them singletons. As to this clone: Its cognate antigen is unknown.

CDR1 SGHDT and CDR2 YYEEEE come from the germline V gene. V was pared by 2 bases and J by 0 bases, with 3 bases of the junction left unmatched. This CDR3 contains 16 residues. The sample was naive CD4+ T cells from blood. The chain couples TRBV5-6 to TRBJ2-3, with 10 bases aligning to TRBD2. The receptor's source is a woman aged 40 to 50 with type 1 diabetes. CDR3 nucleotides: TGTGCCAGCAGCTTAGAACTAGCGGGAAGCACAGATACGCAGTATTTT. It yields the protein CASSLELAGSTDTQYF. Full variable domain (rest looked up from reference TRBV5-6 and TRBJ2-3): DAGVTQSPTHLIKTRGQQVTLRCSPKSGHDTVSWYQQALGQGPQFIFQYYEEEERQRGNFPDRFSGHQFPNYSSELNVNALLLGDSALYLCASSLELAGSTDTQYFGPGTRLTVL.